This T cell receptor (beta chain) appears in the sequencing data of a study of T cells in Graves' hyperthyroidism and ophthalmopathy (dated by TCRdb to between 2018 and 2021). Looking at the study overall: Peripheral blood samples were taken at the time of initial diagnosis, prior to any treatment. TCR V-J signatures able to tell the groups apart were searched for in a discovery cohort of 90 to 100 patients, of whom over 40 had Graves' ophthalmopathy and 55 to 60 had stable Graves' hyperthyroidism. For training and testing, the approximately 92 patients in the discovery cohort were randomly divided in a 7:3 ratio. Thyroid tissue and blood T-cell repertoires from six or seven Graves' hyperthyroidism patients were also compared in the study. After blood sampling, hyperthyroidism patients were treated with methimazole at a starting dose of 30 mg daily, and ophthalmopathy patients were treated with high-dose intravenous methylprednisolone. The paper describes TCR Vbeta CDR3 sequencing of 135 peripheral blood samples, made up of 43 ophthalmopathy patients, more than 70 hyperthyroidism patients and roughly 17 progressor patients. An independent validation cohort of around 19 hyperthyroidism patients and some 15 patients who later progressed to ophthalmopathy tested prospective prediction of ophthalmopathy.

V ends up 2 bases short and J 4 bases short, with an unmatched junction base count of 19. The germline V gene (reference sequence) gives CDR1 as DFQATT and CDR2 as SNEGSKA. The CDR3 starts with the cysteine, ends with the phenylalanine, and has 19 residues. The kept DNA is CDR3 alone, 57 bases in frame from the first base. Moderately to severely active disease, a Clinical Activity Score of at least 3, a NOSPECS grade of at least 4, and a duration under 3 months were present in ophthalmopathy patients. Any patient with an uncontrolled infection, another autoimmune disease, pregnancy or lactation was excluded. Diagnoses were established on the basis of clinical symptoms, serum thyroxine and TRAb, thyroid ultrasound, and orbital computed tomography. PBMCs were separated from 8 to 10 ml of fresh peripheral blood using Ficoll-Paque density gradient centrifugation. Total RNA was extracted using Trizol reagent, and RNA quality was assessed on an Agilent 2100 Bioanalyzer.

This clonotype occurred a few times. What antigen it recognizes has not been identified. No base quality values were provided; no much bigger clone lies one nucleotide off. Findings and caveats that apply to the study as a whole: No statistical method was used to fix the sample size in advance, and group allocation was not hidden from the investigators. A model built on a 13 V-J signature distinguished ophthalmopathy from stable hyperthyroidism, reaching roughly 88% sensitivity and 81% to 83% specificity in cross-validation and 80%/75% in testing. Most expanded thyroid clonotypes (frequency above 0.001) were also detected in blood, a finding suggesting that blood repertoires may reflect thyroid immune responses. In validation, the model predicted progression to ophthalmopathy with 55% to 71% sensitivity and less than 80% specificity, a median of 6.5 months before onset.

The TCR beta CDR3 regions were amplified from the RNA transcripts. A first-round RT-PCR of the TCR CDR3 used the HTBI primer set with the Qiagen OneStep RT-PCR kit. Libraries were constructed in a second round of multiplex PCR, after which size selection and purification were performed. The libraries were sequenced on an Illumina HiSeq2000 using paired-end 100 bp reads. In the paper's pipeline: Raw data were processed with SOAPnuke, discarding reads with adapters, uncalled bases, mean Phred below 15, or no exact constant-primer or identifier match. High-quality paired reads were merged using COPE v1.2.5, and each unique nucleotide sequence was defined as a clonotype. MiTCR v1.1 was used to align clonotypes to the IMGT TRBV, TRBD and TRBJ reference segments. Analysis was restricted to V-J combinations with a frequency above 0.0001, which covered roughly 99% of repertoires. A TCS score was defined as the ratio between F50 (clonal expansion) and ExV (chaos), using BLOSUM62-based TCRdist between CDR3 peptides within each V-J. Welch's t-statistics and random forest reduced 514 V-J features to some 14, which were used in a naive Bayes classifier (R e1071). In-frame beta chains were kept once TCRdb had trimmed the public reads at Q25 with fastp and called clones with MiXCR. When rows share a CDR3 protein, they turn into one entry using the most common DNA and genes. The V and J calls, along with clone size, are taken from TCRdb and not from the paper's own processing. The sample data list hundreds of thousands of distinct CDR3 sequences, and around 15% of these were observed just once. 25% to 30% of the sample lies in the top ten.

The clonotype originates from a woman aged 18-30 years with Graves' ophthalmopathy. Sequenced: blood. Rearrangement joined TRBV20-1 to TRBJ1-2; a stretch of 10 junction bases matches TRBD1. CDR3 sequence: CSARLGVAGQGSSAYGYTF. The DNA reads TGCAGTGCTAGACTGGGGGTGGCGGGACAGGGGTCGTCGGCCTATGGCTACACCTTC.